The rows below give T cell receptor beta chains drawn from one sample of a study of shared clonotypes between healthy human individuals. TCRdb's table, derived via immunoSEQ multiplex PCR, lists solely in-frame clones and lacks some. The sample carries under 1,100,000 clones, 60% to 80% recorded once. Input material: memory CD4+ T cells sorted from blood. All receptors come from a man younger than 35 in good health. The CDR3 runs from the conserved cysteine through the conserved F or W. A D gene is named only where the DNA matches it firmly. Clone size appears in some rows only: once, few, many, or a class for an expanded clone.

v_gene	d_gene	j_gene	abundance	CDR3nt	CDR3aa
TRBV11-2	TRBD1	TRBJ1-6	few	TGTGCCAGCAGCTTTACAGGGGGCGGAAATAATTCACCCCTCCACTTT	CASSFTGGGNNSPLHF
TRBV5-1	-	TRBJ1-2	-	TGCGCCAGCAGCTTGGACCCCATCACTAACTATGGCTACACCTTC	CASSLDPITNYGYTF
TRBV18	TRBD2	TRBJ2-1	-	TGTGCCAGCTCACCACGCCTCGGGGGGGCCGGGGAGCAGTTCTTC	CASSPRLGGAGEQFF
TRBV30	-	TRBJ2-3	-	TGTGCCTGGAGTGTAGACCCAGGGTACACAGATACGCAGTATTTT	CAWSVDPGYTDTQYF
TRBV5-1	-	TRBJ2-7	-	TGCGCCAGCAGCTCCCCCGCCGGCGAGCAGTACTTC	CASSSPAGEQYF
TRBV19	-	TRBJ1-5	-	TGTGCCAGTAGTGATGTGGGGGGAGGCCAGCCCCAGCATTTT	CASSDVGGGQPQHF
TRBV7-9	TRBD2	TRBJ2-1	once	TGTGCCAGCAGCACCGGGACTAGCGGAAACAATGAGCAGTTCTTC	CASSTGTSGNNEQFF
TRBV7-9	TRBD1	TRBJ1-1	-	TGTGCCAGCAGCTCCCTGAACCGACAGGGGAACACTGAAGCTTTCTTT	CASSSLNRQGNTEAFF
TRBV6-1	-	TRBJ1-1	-	TGTGCCAGCAGTGAAGCTTGGAATGAAGCTTTCTTT	CASSEAWNEAFF
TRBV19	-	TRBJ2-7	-	TGTGCCAGTAGTATGTCCAGGGGTCAAGAGCAGTACTTC	CASSMSRGQEQYF
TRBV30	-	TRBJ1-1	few	TGTGCCTGGCGTACAGGGCGGACTGAAGCTTTCTTT	CAWRTGRTEAFF
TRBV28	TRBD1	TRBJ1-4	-	TGTGCCAGCAGTCCTCCGGGACAGGGGAATGAAAAACTGTTTTTT	CASSPPGQGNEKLFF
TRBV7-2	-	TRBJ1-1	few	TGTGCCAGCACCCGCGGGGCGGAGAACACTGAAGCTTTCTTT	CASTRGAENTEAFF
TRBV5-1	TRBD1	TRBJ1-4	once	TGCGCCAGCAGCTTAAGGGACAGTGCAACTAATGAAAAACTGTTTTTT	CASSLRDSATNEKLFF
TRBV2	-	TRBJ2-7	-	TGTGCCAGCAGGCGGGAAACCTACGAGCAGTACTTC	CASRRETYEQYF
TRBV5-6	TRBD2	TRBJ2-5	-	TGTGCCAGCATCCGACTAGCTGGACAAGAGACCCAGTACTTC	CASIRLAGQETQYF
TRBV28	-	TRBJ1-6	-	TGTGCCAGCAGTTTATGGTCAGGAGCGGATAATTCACCCCTCCACTTT	CASSLWSGADNSPLHF
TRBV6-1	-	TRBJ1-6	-	TGTGCCAGCAGTGAAAGACAGACGTTAAATAATTCACCCCTCCACTTT	CASSERQTLNNSPLHF
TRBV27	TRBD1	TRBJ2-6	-	TGTGCCAGCAGTTTAAGGACAGGGGGCTCTGGGGCCAACGTCCTGACTTTC	CASSLRTGGSGANVLTF
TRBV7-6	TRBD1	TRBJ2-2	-	TGTGCCAGCAGCTCCGGGACAGGGGTGAACACCGGGGAGCTGTTTTTT	CASSSGTGVNTGELFF
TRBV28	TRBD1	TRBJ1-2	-	TGTGCCAGCAGGCCAACAGGGGAATACTATGGCTACACCTTC	CASRPTGEYYGYTF
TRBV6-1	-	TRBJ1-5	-	TGTGCCAGCAGTGACCGGGACAATCAGCCCCAGCATTTT	CASSDRDNQPQHF
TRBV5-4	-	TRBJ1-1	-	TGTGCCAGCAGCTTGGCCGGGTTCCGCTTGAACACTGAAGCTTTCTTT	CASSLAGFRLNTEAFF
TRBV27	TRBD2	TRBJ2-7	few	TGTGCCAGCAGTTGGGGACTAGCGGGGGCGAGCGCAGAGCAGTACTTC	CASSWGLAGASAEQYF
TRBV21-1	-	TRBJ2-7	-	TGTGCCAGCAGCAAAGGTCGTGGCCTAGCGGGTAAAATCTACGAGCAGTACTTC	CASSKGRGLAGKIYEQYF
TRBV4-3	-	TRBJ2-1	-	TGCGCCAGCAGCCAAGCTTGGGGCGCTGCCGATGAGCAGTTCTTC	CASSQAWGAADEQFF
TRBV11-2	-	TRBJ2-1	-	TGTGCCAGCAGCTTAGTTCGGACAACCTCCTACAATGAGCAGTTCTTC	CASSLVRTTSYNEQFF
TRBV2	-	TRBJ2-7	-	TGTGCCAGCAGTAAGACGCTCGGCGAGCAGTACTTC	CASSKTLGEQYF
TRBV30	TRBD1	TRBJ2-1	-	TGTGCCTGGAGTAAGGGACAGGGAATCGATGAGCAGTTCTTC	CAWSKGQGIDEQFF
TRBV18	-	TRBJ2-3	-	TGTGCCAGCTCACCACCGGGCAGATCTAGCACAGATACGCAGTATTTT	CASSPPGRSSTDTQYF
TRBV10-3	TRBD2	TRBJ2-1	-	TGTGCCATCAGTGAAACTAGCGGAGTCTCCTACAATGAGCAGTTCTTC	CAISETSGVSYNEQFF
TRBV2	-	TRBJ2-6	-	TGTGCCAGCGGATTCAGAACAAGGTCTGGGGCCAACGTCCTGACTTTC	CASGFRTRSGANVLTF
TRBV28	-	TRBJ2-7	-	TGTGCCAGCAGTATTTCCGGGACCGCTTTAAACGAGCAGTACTTC	CASSISGTALNEQYF
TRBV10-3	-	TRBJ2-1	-	TGTGCCAGCTCCCCAGTTGCGGGGGACATGGATGAGCAGTTCTTC	CASSPVAGDMDEQFF
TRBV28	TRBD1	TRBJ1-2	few	TGTGCCACCGATTCGACAGGGGGCCGTGGCTACACCTTC	CATDSTGGRGYTF
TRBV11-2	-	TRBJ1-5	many	TGTGCCAGCAGCACAACAGGGTTAGGCAATCAGCCCCAGCATTTT	CASSTTGLGNQPQHF
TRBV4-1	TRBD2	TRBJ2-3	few	TGCGCCAGCAGCCAAGGGACTAGCGGGGGGGCGTGGACAGATACGCAGTATTTT	CASSQGTSGGAWTDTQYF